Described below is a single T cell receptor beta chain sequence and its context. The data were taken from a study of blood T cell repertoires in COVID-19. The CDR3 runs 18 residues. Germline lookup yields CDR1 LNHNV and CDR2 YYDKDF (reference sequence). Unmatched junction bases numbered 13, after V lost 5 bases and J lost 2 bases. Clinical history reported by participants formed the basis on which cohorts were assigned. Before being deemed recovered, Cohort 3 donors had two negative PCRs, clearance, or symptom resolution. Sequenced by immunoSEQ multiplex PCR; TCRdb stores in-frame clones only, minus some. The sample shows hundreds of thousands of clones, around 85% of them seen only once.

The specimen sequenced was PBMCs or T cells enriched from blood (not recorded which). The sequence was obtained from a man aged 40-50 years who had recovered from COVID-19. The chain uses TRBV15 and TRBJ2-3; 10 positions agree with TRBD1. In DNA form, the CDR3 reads TGTGCCACCAGCGGGGACAGGGGATCAGGGGGCCACACAGATACGCAGTATTTT. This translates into CATSGDRGSGGHTDTQYF. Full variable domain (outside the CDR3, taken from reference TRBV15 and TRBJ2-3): DAMVIQNPRYQVTQFGKPVTLSCSQTLNHNVMYWYQQKSSQAPKLLFHYYDKDFNNEADTPDNFQSRRPNTSFCFLDIRSPGLGDTAMYLCATSGDRGSGGHTDTQYFGPGTRLTVL.